The 28 T cell receptor beta chains reported below all come from one sample, sequenced in a study of blood T cell repertoires in COVID-19. TCRdb keeps only in-frame clones here, not all; method: immunoSEQ multiplex PCR. In the table there are 300,000 to 350,000 clones, 87% of which are singletons. Sequencing used peripheral blood. The receptors derive from a man between 18 and 29 years old with active or convalescent COVID-19.

The chain recombines TRBV4-3 with TRBJ1-4; possible D gene TRBD1, 6 bases. CDR3 length: 16 residues. Germline values: CDR1 LGHNA, CDR2 YSLEER. The V and J ends lost 0 bases and 7 bases respectively, with 15 bases between them. The CDR3 bases are TGCGCCAGCAGCCAAGATCTCGTCAGGGGTAGTGAAAAACTGTTTTTT. It codes for CASSQDLVRGSEKLFF.

The gene calls are TRBV9 and TRBJ2-2, with a tentative D call TRBD1 (6 bases). The CDR3 is made up of 17 amino acids. V lost 0 bases to trimming and J lost 7 bases, with 19 bases between them. Germline loops: CDR1 SGDLS, CDR2 YYNGEE. DNA of the CDR3: TGTGCCAGCAGCGTAGGGGACACATCAGCACATGGCGGGGAGCTGTTTTTT. Protein sequence: CASSVGDTSAHGGELFF.

The V and J genes are TRBV11-2 and TRBJ2-7; 8 bases align to TRBD2. This CDR3 has 15 residues. V lost 5 bases to trimming and J lost 4 bases; unmatched junction nucleotides: 10. Germline values: CDR1 SGHAT, CDR2 FQNNGV. CDR3 loop: CASSPPGLVSYEQYF. CDR3 bases: TGTGCCAGCAGCCCACCGGGACTAGTCTCTTACGAGCAGTACTTC.

This clone was picked up one time. The rearrangement uses TRBV10-3 and TRBJ1-3; D possibly corresponds to TRBD1 (5 bases). This CDR3 spans 14 amino acids. Trimming took 4 bases from V and 7 from J, leaving 14 bases between them. Germline loops: CDR1 ENHRY, CDR2 SYGVKD. Here the CDR3 reads CAISGQHLRNTIYF. As DNA, the CDR3 is TGTGCCATCAGTGGACAGCATTTAAGGAACACCATATATTTT.

This clone was detected a few times. J is TRBJ2-2 and V is TRBV7-3; TRBD1 is a possible D gene (5 bases). The CDR3 totals 14 residues. Germline lookup yields CDR1 SGHTA and CDR2 FQGTGA. The ends were cut back, 5 bases at V and 6 bases at J, with 13 bases in the middle. The CDR3 DNA reads as TGTGCCAGCAGCACCAATCAGGGTTCCGGGGAGCTGTTTTTT. Protein: CASSTNQGSGELFF. The full variable domain, its missing parts supplied by reference TRBV7-3 and TRBJ2-2, is GAGVSQTPSNKVTEKGKYVELRCDPISGHTALYWYRQSLGQGPEFLIYFQGTGAADDSGLPNDRFFAVRPEGSVSTLKIQRTERGDSAVYLCASSTNQGSGELFFGEGSRLTVL.

This chain links TRBV11-2 with TRBJ2-5; the match to TRBD2 covers 9 bases. Germline V gene lookup returns CDR1 SGHAT and CDR2 FQNNGV. V shed 6 bases, J shed 0 bases, and the junction held 11 bases outside the gene matches. The CDR3 totals 17 residues. CDR3: CASRPGLAGTYQETQYF. The CDR3 DNA reads as TGTGCCAGCAGACCTGGGCTAGCGGGAACGTACCAAGAGACCCAGTACTTC.

The gene calls are TRBV9 and TRBJ2-3; 10 bases line up with TRBD2. This CDR3 has 17 residues. Germline assignment: CDR1 SGDLS and CDR2 YYNGEE. The ends lost 0 bases at V and 4 bases at J; junction bases unmatched: 8. CDR3 amino acids: CASSVEFVAGGPDTQYF. The CDR3 DNA reads TGTGCCAGCAGCGTAGAGTTCGTAGCGGGGGGCCCAGATACGCAGTATTTT.

This rearrangement joins TRBV27 to TRBJ1-2; D is perhaps TRBD1 (6 bases). Germline CDR1 reads MNHEY; CDR2 reads SMNVEV (reference sequence). The V end lost 0 bases, the J end lost 2 bases, and 10 bases lay between the germline ends. CDR3 size: 15 residues. This CDR3 is CASSLSQGDNYGYTF. The CDR3 DNA follows: TGTGCCAGCAGTTTATCACAGGGTGACAACTATGGCTACACCTTC.

The chain is built from TRBV7-9 and TRBJ1-1; no definite D call. CDR1 SEHNR and CDR2 FQNEAQ come from the germline V gene (reference sequence). The V gene lost 1 base and the J gene lost 0 bases, with 9 bases spanning the gap. This CDR3 has 15 amino acids. The CDR3 nucleotides are TGTGCCAGCAGCTTAGGCCGGAGCATGAACACTGAAGCTTTCTTT. It codes for CASSLGRSMNTEAFF.

This clone appeared a single time. The V gene is TRBV5-1, the J gene TRBJ2-1, with 7 nucleotides matching TRBD1. The CDR3 is 14 residues long. J gave up 6 bases and V 2 bases, and 5 bases lay outside the gene matches. Germline lookup yields CDR1 SGHRS and CDR2 YFSETQ. The chain's CDR3 is CASSFRGQRNEQFF. The CDR3 DNA follows: TGCGCCAGCAGCTTCCGGGGACAGCGCAATGAGCAGTTCTTC. Drawing the rest from reference TRBV5-1 and TRBJ2-1, the complete variable domain is KAGVTQTPRYLIKTRGQQVTLSCSPISGHRSVSWYQQTPGQGLQFLFEYFSETQRNKGNFPGRFSGRQFSNSRSEMNVSTLELGDSALYLCASSFRGQRNEQFFGPGTRLTVL.

The rearrangement joins TRBV2 to TRBJ1-4; 8 nucleotides line up with TRBD1. The length of the CDR3 is 15 residues. V lost 3 bases to trimming and J lost 12 bases; unmatched junction nucleotides: 12. Germline values: CDR1 SNHLY, CDR2 FYNNEI. The chain's CDR3 is CASSEIYRGGNELFF. The CDR3 DNA sequence: TGTGCCAGCAGTGAGATTTACAGGGGGGGAAACGAACTGTTTTTT.

The gene calls are TRBV6-6 and TRBJ1-4; TRBD1 agrees at 10 bases. Looked up from germline, CDR1 is MNHNY and CDR2 is SVGAGI (reference sequence). The CDR3 loop spans 16 amino acids. The V gene end was trimmed by 10 bases and the J gene end by 5 bases; junction bases not matched to a gene: 13. CDR3 loop: CATTQHPDRGNEKLFF. DNA of the CDR3: TGTGCCACTACGCAACACCCGGACAGGGGGAATGAAAAACTGTTTTTT.

V usage is TRBV6-6 and J usage is TRBJ1-6; 8 bases match TRBD1. Germline values: CDR1 MNHNY, CDR2 SVGAGI (reference sequence). This CDR3 has 15 amino acids. J gave up 7 bases and V 4 bases, and 6 bases lay outside the gene matches. The CDR3 here is CASSLYRGSNSPLHF. The CDR3 nucleotides are TGTGCCAGCAGTTTGTACAGGGGGTCGAATTCACCCCTCCACTTT.

The chain employs TRBV19 and TRBJ2-2, with 7 bases fitting TRBD2. This CDR3 has 17 residues. Germline V gene lookup returns CDR1 LNHDA and CDR2 SQIVND (reference sequence). V dropped 5 bases and J dropped 7; count of bases not matched to a gene: 16. The CDR3 is CASSPEIMAGAGGELFF. The CDR3 DNA is TGTGCCAGTAGTCCCGAAATTATGGCGGGAGCTGGCGGGGAGCTGTTTTTT.

This clone came up once. This chain joins TRBV27 and TRBJ2-1; 8 bases match TRBD2. CDR1 MNHEY and CDR2 SMNVEV come from the germline V gene (reference sequence). CDR3 length: 14 amino acids. The junction had 8 bases not matched to a gene; V was cut back by 4 bases and J by 9 bases. The CDR3 DNA reads TGTGCCAGCAGTTCGGGACTAGATACTGGTGAGCAGTTCTTC. As protein: CASSSGLDTGEQFF.

This clone was seen just once. In DNA, the CDR3 is TGTGCCAGCAGCCTCCTCGGGACAAGTGTTACCAATCAGCCCCAGCATTTT. This encodes CASSLLGTSVTNQPQHF. The chain is built from TRBV7-8 and TRBJ1-5; perhaps TRBD1 as D (6 bases). The CDR3 totals 17 residues. Germline lookup yields CDR1 SGHVS and CDR2 FQNEAQ. Trimming shortened V by 5 bases and J by 3 bases, and 20 bases separated the two germline ends.

J is TRBJ1-3 and V is TRBV20-1, with D perhaps matching TRBD1 (6 bases). The length of the CDR3 is 17 residues. The germline CDR1 and CDR2 sequences are DFQATT and SNEGSKA (reference sequence). The germline V and J ends were trimmed by 3 bases and 0 bases, with 18 bases remaining between them. The CDR3 DNA is TGCAGTGCTAGTACCGCGGGGGCGGGATTCTCTGGAAACACCATATATTTT. Its protein product is CSASTAGAGFSGNTIYF.

The CDR3 loop reads CAITLGTSGRPYNEQFF. The CDR3 DNA reads as TGTGCCATCACACTCGGGACTAGCGGGCGACCCTACAATGAGCAGTTCTTC. The rearrangement joins TRBV19 to TRBJ2-1, with 12 bases lining up with TRBD2. The CDR3 loop spans 17 amino acids. Germline V CDR1 and CDR2: LNHDA, SQIVND (reference sequence). J was trimmed by 2 bases and V by 10 bases; bases with no gene match: 12.

The genes are TRBV9 and TRBJ2-1; 7 nucleotides align to TRBD2. Per germline, CDR1 SGDLS and CDR2 YYNGEE. This CDR3 spans 15 amino acids. Trimming at V came to 6 bases and at J to 3 bases, leaving 9 bases not matched to a gene. The CDR3 nucleotides are TGTGCCAGCAACCGTTGGGGGGGGATCTACAATGAGCAGTTCTTC. This codes for CASNRWGGIYNEQFF.

This rearrangement joins TRBV6-5 to TRBJ2-2; a weak D match, TRBD2 (5 bases). The CDR3 runs to 15 residues. Germline V gives CDR1 MNHEY, CDR2 SVGAGI. The germline V and J ends were trimmed by 0 bases and 2 bases, with 7 bases remaining between them. The CDR3 DNA reads as TGTGCCAGCAGTTACTCGAGGACTAACACCGGGGAGCTGTTTTTT. As protein: CASSYSRTNTGELFF.

The chain couples TRBV19 to TRBJ2-7; D unresolved. Germline V lookup: CDR1 LNHDA, CDR2 SQIVND (reference sequence). V lost 1 base and J 3 bases, leaving 16 bases between the germline ends. The CDR3 consists of 16 residues. CDR3 sequence reads: CASSIVRWQVVYEQYF. DNA of the CDR3: TGTGCCAGTAGTATAGTCCGTTGGCAGGTGGTCTACGAGCAGTACTTC.

This clone turned up a few times. V and J are TRBV7-9 and TRBJ1-4; D perhaps matches TRBD1 (5 bases). There are 13 residues in the CDR3. Germline assignment: CDR1 SEHNR and CDR2 FQNEAQ (reference sequence). The V end lost 0 bases, the J end lost 6 bases, and 5 bases lay between the germline ends. CDR3 sequence reads: CASSLAGDEKLFF. The CDR3 region has the DNA TGTGCCAGCAGCTTAGCAGGGGATGAAAAACTGTTTTTT. The full variable domain, completed using reference TRBV7-9 and TRBJ1-4, is DTGVSQNPRHKITKRGQNVTFRCDPISEHNRLYWYRQTLGQGPEFLTYFQNEAQLEKSRLLSDRFSAERPKGSFSTLEIQRTEQGDSAMYLCASSLAGDEKLFFGSGTQLSVL.

This rearrangement joins TRBV6-5 to TRBJ1-2, with D unresolved. V lost 2 bases to trimming and J lost 8 bases, with 9 bases between them. Germline CDR1 reads MNHEY; CDR2 reads SVGAGI. The CDR3 covers 12 residues. This CDR3 reads CASSYNRLGYTF. As DNA, the CDR3 is TGTGCCAGCAGTTACAATCGGTTGGGCTACACCTTC.

This chain uses TRBV28 with TRBJ1-2, with a tentative D call TRBD1 (5 bases). The germline V and J ends were trimmed by 6 bases and 5 bases, with 10 bases remaining between them. This CDR3 region has 12 residues. CDR1 is MDHEN and CDR2 is SYDVKM in the germline V gene. CDR3 amino acids: CASSQGVYGYTF. The DNA of the CDR3 is TGTGCCAGCAGCCAGGGTGTTTATGGCTACACCTTC.

This clone was found once. The J gene is TRBJ2-7, the V gene TRBV7-3, with D unresolved. The CDR3 loop spans 15 amino acids. V shed 2 bases and J shed 0 bases, with 11 bases lying between them. Germline lookup yields CDR1 SGHTA and CDR2 FQGTGA. CDR3 in amino acids: CASSLWAGRSYEQYF. Written as DNA, the CDR3 is TGTGCCAGCAGCTTATGGGCAGGCCGCTCCTACGAGCAGTACTTC.

Regarding this clone: Other DNA variants within this sample encode the same CDR3. This chain uses TRBV5-1 with TRBJ1-1; weak D call: TRBD1 (5 bases). CDR1 and CDR2 (germline): SGHRS, YFSETQ. Trimming pared 4 bases from V and 2 bases from J, leaving 9 bases between. The CDR3 is made up of 13 amino acids. The CDR3 is CASSRQGNTEAFF. The CDR3 coding sequence is TGCGCCAGCAGCAGGCAGGGTAACACTGAAGCTTTCTTT.

This clone was seen only a few times. This chain connects TRBV5-1 to TRBJ1-1, with 7 nucleotides matching TRBD1. This CDR3 region has 15 residues. The J segment lost 5 bases and the V segment lost 4 bases, leaving 11 bases of the junction unmatched. Per the germline V gene, CDR1 is SGHRS and CDR2 is YFSETQ. The CDR3 coding sequence is TGCGCCAGCAGCCCCGAGACAGGGTTCGGGACTGAAGCTTTCTTT. It translates to CASSPETGFGTEAFF.

The V gene is TRBV4-1, the J gene TRBJ2-7; 8 positions match TRBD2. The CDR3 runs 15 residues. Germline V lookup: CDR1 MGHRA, CDR2 YSYEKL. Losses at the gene ends were 0 bases for V and 3 bases for J; bases not matched to a gene: 4. The CDR3 spells CASSQDEAGVYEQYF. In nucleotides, the CDR3 is TGCGCCAGCAGCCAAGATGAAGCGGGAGTCTACGAGCAGTACTTC.